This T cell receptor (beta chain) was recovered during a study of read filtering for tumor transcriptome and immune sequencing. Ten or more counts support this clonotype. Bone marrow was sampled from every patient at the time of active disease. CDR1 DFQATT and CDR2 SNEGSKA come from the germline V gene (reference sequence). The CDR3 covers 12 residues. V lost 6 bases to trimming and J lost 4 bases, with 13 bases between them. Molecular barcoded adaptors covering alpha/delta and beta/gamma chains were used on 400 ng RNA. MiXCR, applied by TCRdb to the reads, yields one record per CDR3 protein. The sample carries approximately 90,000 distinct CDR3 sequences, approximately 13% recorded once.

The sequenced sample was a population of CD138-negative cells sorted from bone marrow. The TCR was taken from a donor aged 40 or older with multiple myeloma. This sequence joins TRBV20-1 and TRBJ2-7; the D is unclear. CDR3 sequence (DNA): TGCAGTGCAAGTGGACCTCAATACGAGCAGTACTTC. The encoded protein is CSASGPQYEQYF.